The T cell receptor beta chain described here comes from a study of control samples from healthy donors and cancer patients. Data came from immunoSEQ multiplex PCR; TCRdb stores just in-frame clones and leaves some out. Of about 230,000 clones in the sample, approximately 80% were seen once. Sample: PBMCs. This sequence originates from a woman aged 55-75 years with lung cancer.

The DNA of the CDR3 is TGCGCCAGCAGTCCTGTCCCCAGGGCGGATGAGCAGTTCTTC. This translates into CASSPVPRADEQFF. The chain couples TRBV5-1 to TRBJ2-1, with D possibly TRBD1 on 5 matching bases. The CDR3 has 14 residues. V was trimmed by 5 bases and J by 8 bases, leaving 17 bases between them. Looked up from germline, CDR1 is SGHRS and CDR2 is YFSETQ.